Shown below are 10 T cell receptor beta chains from a single sample sequenced in a study of T cell changes during pregnancy in multiple sclerosis. Using immunoSEQ multiplex PCR, the repertoire was profiled, and TCRdb retains in-frame clones only, with some absent. The sample carries 90,000 to 120,000 clones, around 90% recorded once. The sequenced sample was peripheral blood, obtained in the third trimester of pregnancy. The receptor source for this set is a female donor in good health, enrolled as a control in a pregnancy study.

The chain combines TRBV7-9 with TRBJ1-5; D is unresolved. The V gene's germline CDR1 is SEHNR and CDR2 FQNEAQ (reference sequence). The V and J ends lost 3 bases and 5 bases respectively, with 8 bases between them. This CDR3 has 13 amino acids. The DNA of the CDR3 is TGTGCCAGCAGCTTCTACGGGGATCAGCCCCAGCATTTT. Translation: CASSFYGDQPQHF.

The chain is built from TRBV7-2 and TRBJ1-2, with D maybe TRBD1 (5 bases). Germline-derived CDR1 and CDR2 are SGHTA and FQGNSA. This CDR3 region has 14 residues. Trimming cost V 7 bases and J 3 bases, with 15 bases left between them. The CDR3 sequence is CASNILGDYYGYTF. CDR3 coding DNA: TGTGCCAGCAACATACTAGGGGACTACTATGGCTACACCTTC.

This chain links TRBV6-6 with TRBJ1-4, with D maybe TRBD1 (5 bases). CDR3 size: 15 residues. V was pared by 4 bases and J by 7 bases, with 16 bases between. Germline CDR1 and CDR2: MNHNY and SVGAGI (reference sequence). The CDR3 DNA reads TGTGCCAGCAGTTTGGGGTCAGGGAAGGGTGAAAAACTGTTTTTT. Its protein product is CASSLGSGKGEKLFF.

The chain is built from TRBV9 and TRBJ1-3, with TRBD1 matching over 8 bases. The V and J ends lost 2 bases and 4 bases, in that order; junction bases with no gene match: 8. CDR3 size: 16 residues. Germline V gives CDR1 SGDLS, CDR2 YYNGEE. The CDR3 loop is CASSVDREADGNTIYF. The CDR3 region has the DNA TGTGCCAGCAGCGTGGACAGGGAGGCCGACGGAAACACCATATATTTT.

This sequence joins TRBV4-1 and TRBJ1-3; D possibly corresponds to TRBD1 (5 bases). V lost 0 bases and J 0 bases, leaving 12 bases between the germline ends. Per the germline V gene, CDR1 is MGHRA and CDR2 is YSYEKL. CDR3 length equals 17 residues. DNA for the CDR3: TGCGCCAGCAGCCAAGAGACAGCAAGCTTCTCTGGAAACACCATATATTTT. Its protein is CASSQETASFSGNTIYF.

The genes are TRBV9 and TRBJ1-2, with a possible D match to TRBD1 (6 bases). Germline CDR1 and CDR2: SGDLS and YYNGEE. The CDR3 is 14 amino acids. Deletions cut 3 bases from V and 9 bases from J, with 18 bases between. DNA of the CDR3: TGTGCCAGCAGCGGAAGCGGGACAACGAATAGCTACACCTTC. Amino acids: CASSGSGTTNSYTF.

The gene calls are TRBV7-8 and TRBJ2-3; D might be TRBD1 (6 bases). V was cut by 0 bases and J by 1 base, with 11 bases left in between. The CDR3 sequence is 16 residues long. From germline, CDR1 is SGHVS and CDR2 FQNEAQ. CDR3 region: CASSLAGGDGTDTQYF. CDR3 sequence (DNA): TGTGCCAGCAGCTTAGCAGGGGGTGACGGCACAGATACGCAGTATTTT.

This chain connects TRBV9 to TRBJ1-5; TRBD1 matches at 7 bases. CDR3 length: 15 residues. The germline V gene encodes CDR1 SGDLS and CDR2 YYNGEE. V trimming: 0 bases; J trimming: 10 bases; junction bases outside the gene matches: 10. CDR3 region: CASSVARDSKFPQHF. CDR3 DNA sequence: TGTGCCAGCAGCGTAGCAAGGGACAGTAAATTTCCCCAGCATTTT.

V is TRBV9 and J is TRBJ1-2; D ambiguous. CDR1 and CDR2 (germline): SGDLS, YYNGEE. CDR3 length: 14 residues. Trimming cost V 4 bases and J 3 bases, with 13 bases left between them. The CDR3 sequence: CASSPRVQDYGYTF. CDR3 nucleotides: TGTGCCAGCAGCCCTCGCGTTCAGGACTATGGCTACACCTTC.

The chain links TRBV13 to TRBJ1-3; 8 bases are shared with TRBD1. The V segment lost 5 bases and the J segment 4 bases; nucleotides outside the gene matches: 7. The CDR3 has 15 amino acids. Germline CDR1 and CDR2: PRHDT and FYEKMQ (reference sequence). This chain's CDR3 is CASSEPTGAGNTIYF. Here the CDR3 DNA reads TGTGCCAGCAGCGAACCGACAGGGGCCGGAAACACCATATATTTT.